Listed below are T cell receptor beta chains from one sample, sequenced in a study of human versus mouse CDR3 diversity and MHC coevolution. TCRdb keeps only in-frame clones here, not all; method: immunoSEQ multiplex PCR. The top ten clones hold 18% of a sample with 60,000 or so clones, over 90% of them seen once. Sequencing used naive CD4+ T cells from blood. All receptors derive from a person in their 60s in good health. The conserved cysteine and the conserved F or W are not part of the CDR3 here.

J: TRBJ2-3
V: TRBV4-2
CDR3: ASSQAAGITDTQY

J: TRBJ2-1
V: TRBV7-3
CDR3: ASSPGRGSYNEQF

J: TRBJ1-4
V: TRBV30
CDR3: AWGQAGRGKLF

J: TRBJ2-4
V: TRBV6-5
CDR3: ASRQQGAAKNIQY

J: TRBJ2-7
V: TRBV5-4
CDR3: ASSLRVAGGYEQY

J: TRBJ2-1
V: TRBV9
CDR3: ASSVGPPLGTSGYYNEQF

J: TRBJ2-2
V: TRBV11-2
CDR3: ASSLFLATGELF

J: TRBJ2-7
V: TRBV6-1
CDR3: ASSDSWRSSYEQY

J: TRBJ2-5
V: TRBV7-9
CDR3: ASIFGGGETQY

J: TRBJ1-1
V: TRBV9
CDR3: ASSDQNGVAEAF

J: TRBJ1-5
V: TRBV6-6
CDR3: ASSYSSGRDNQPQH

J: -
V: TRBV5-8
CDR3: ASSLINGRDYEQY

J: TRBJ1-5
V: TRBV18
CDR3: ASSPGTGASNQPQH

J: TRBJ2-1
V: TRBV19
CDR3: ASSISGSSYNEQF

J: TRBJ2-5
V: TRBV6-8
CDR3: ASSYSVGRTETETQY

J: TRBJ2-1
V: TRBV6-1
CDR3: ASRSGSRDEQF

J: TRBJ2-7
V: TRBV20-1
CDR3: RGPYEQY

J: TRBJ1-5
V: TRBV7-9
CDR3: ASSLAEQNQPQH

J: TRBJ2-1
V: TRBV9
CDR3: ASSPTAYNEQF

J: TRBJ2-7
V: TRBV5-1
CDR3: ASSLGASGSHEQY

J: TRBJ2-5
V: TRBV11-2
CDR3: ASSSQPGYQETQY

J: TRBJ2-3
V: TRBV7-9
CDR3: ASSGGTSRRGTDTQY

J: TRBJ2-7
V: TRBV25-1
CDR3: ASSTPGLETY

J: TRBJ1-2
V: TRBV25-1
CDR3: ASRRQGSNYGYT

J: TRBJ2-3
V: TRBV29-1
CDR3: SVAGTGDTDTQY

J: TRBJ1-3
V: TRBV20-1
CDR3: SAGQGNTIY

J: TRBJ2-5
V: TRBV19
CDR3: ASSISGLTETQY

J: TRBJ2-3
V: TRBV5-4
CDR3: ASSLEQVSTDTQY

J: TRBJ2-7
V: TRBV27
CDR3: ASSFRRLAGLSYEQY

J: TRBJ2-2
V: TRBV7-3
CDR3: ASTMRGGVNTGELF

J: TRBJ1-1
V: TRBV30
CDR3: AWSGQMNTEAF

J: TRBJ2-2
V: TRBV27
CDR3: ASSFFSGRAGGGELF

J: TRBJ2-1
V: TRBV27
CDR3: ASSLGTSGYNEQF

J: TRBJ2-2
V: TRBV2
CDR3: ASSDRGRLNTGELF

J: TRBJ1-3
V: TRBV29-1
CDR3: SVGADSNGNTIY

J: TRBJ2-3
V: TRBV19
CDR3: ASSIVGLGLQVTDTQY